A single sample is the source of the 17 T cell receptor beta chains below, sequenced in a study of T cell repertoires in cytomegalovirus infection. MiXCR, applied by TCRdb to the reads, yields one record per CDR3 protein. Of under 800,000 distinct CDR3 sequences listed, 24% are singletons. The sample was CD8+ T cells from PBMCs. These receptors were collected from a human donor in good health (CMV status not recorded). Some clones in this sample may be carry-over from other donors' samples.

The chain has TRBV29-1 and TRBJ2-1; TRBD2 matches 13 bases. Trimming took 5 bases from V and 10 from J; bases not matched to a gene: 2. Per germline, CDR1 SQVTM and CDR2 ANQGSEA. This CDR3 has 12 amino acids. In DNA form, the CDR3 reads TGCAGCGTTCCGGGACTAGCGGGGGAGCAGTTCTTC. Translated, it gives CSVPGLAGEQFF.

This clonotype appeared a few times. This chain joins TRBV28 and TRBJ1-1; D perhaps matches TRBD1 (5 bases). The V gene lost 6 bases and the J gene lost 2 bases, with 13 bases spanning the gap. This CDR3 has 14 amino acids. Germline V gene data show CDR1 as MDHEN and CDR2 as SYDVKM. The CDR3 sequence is CASRLLQVNTEAFF. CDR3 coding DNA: TGTGCCAGCAGACTTTTACAGGTTAACACTGAAGCTTTCTTT. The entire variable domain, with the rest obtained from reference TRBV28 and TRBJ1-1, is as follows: DVKVTQSSRYLVKRTGEKVFLECVQDMDHENMFWYRQDPGLGLRLIYFSYDVKMKEKGDIPEGYSVSREKKERFSLILESASTNQTSMYLCASRLLQVNTEAFFGQGTRLTVV.

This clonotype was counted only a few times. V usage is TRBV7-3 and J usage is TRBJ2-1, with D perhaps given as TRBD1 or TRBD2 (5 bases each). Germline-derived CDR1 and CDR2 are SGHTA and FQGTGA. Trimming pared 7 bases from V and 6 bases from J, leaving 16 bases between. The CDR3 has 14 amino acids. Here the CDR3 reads CASNERGVGNEQFF. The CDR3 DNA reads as TGTGCCAGCAACGAACGAGGGGTGGGCAATGAGCAGTTCTTC.

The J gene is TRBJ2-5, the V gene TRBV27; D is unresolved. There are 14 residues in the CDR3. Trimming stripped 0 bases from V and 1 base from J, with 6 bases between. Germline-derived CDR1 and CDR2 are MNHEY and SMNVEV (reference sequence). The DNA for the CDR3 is TGTGCCAGCAGTTTATCGGCAGCCCAAGAGACCCAGTACTTC. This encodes CASSLSAAQETQYF.

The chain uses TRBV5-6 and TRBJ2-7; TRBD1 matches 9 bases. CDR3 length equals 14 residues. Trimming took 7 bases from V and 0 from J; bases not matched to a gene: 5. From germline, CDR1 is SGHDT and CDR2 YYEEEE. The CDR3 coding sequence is TGTGCCAGCCAGACAGGGGGAAACTCCTACGAGCAGTACTTC. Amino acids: CASQTGGNSYEQYF.

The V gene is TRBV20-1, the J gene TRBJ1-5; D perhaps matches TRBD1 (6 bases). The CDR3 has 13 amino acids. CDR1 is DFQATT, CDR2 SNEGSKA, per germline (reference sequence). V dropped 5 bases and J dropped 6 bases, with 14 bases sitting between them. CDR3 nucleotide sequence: TGCAGTGCTCGGCCGGGAGGGGGTCAGCCCCAGCATTTT. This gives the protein CSARPGGGQPQHF.

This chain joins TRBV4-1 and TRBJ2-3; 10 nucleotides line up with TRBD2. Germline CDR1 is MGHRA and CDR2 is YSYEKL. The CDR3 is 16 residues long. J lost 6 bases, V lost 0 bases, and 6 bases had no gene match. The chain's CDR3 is CASSQEEAGGLDTQYF. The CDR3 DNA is TGCGCCAGCAGCCAAGAGGAAGCGGGGGGGCTGGATACGCAGTATTTT.

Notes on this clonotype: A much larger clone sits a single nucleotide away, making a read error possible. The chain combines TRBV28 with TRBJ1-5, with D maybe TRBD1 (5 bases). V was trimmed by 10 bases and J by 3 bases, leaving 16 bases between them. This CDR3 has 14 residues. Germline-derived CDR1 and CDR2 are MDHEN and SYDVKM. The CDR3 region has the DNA TGTGCCAACAGCCCGACAGAAGTCAATCAGCCCCAGCATTTT. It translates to CANSPTEVNQPQHF.

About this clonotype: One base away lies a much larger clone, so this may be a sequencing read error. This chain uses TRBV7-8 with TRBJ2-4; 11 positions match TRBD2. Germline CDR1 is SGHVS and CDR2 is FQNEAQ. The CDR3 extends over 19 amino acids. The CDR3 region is CANSLVASGGRMGQNIQYF. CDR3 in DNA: TGTGCCAACAGCTTAGTTGCTAGCGGGGGGCGTATGGGCCAAAACATTCAGTACTTC.

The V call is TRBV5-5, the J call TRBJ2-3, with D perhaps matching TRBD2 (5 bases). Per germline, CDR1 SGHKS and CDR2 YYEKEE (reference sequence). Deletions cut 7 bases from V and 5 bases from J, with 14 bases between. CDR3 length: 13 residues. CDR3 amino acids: CASQNLGRDTQYF. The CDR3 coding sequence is TGTGCCAGCCAAAACCTGGGGAGAGATACGCAGTATTTT.

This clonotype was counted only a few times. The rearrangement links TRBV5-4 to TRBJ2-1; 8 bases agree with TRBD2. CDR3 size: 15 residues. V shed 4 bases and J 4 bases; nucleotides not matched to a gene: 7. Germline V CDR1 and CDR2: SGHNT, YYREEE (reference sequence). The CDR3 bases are TGTGCCAGCAGCCCCTGGGGACTAGAGTACAATGAGCAGTTCTTC. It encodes CASSPWGLEYNEQFF.

The CDR3 DNA reads as TGCGCCAGCAGACCCACAGGGGAAGAGTTACGAGGGCAATCAACCCAGCATTTT. Its protein product is CASRPTGEELRGQSTQHF. The chain is built from TRBV23-1 and TRBJ1-5, with 7 bases that match TRBD1. TRBV23-1 is marked as an open reading frame, function uncertain. The CDR3 sequence is 18 residues long. The ends lost 6 bases at V and 11 bases at J; junction bases unmatched: 25.

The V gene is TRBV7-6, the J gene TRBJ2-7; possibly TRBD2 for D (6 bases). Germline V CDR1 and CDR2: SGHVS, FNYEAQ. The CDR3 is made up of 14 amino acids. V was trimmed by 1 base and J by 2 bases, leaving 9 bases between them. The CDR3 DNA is TGTGCCAGCAGCTTAGTACGCGGGGCCTACGAGCAGTACTTC. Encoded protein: CASSLVRGAYEQYF.

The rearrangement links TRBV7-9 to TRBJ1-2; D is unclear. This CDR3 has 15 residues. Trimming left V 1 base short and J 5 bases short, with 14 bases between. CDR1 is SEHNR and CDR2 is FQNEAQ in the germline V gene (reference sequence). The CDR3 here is CASSLVSAMPYGYTF. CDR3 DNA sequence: TGTGCCAGCAGCTTAGTTTCAGCTATGCCTTATGGCTACACCTTC.

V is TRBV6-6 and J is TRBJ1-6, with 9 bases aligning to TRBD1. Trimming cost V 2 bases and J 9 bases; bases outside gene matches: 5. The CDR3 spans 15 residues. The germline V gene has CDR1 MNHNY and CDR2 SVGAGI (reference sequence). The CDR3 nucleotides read TGTGCCAGCAGTTACCTCCGGGACAGGGTTTCACCCCTCCACTTT. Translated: CASSYLRDRVSPLHF.

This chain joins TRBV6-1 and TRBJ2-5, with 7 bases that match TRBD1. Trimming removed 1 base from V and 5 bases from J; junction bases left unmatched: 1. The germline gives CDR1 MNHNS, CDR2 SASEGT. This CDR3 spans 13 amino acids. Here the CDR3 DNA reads TGTGCCAGCAGTGAAGAACAGGGGGAGACCCAGTACTTC. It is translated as CASSEEQGETQYF.

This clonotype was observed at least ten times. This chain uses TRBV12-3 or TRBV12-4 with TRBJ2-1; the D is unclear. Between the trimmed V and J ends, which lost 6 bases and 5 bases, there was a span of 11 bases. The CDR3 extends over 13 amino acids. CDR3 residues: CASSWVSHNEQFF. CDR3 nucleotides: TGTGCCAGCAGCTGGGTTTCCCACAATGAGCAGTTCTTC.